The rows below give T cell receptor beta chains drawn from one sample of a study of graft-versus-host responses after intestinal transplantation. Profiled with immunoSEQ multiplex PCR; TCRdb holds only in-frame clones, not every one. Of 33,000 or so clones listed, about 94% were seen once; the top ten hold 0.65% to 0.95%. Source: PBMCs, taken 16 days after intestinal transplant. The origin of the receptors is a human patient who received an intestinal transplant, so some T cells may come from the graft donor. Each CDR3 is given with its conserved first and last residue.

TRBJ2-5 TRBV6-1 CASSETGVAGRKTQYF
TRBJ1-4 TRBV9 CASSVEGVTGEKLFF
TRBJ2-1 TRBV11-2 CASSSWGEGYNEQFF
TRBJ2-5 TRBV4-1 CASSQGPRIKETQYF
TRBJ2-1 TRBV7-8 CASSHPASGTLQFF
TRBJ2-1 TRBV13 CASSLRKAGTSYNEQFF
TRBJ1-1 TRBV9 CASSAGTGSTEAFF
TRBJ1-5 TRBV5-6 CASSLSRGSNQPQHF
TRBJ2-7 TRBV27 CASSLSGAGRYEQYF
TRBJ2-1 TRBV9 CASSPSGGALIGEQFF
TRBJ2-1 TRBV6-5 CASSYVGSYNEQFF
TRBJ2-7 TRBV5-4 CASSSPGQGPYEQYF
TRBJ1-5 TRBV9 CASSETGTYNQPQHF
TRBJ2-7 TRBV28 CASSFNLSDSSYEQYF
TRBJ2-3 TRBV5-1 CASSLTGAGDWADTQYF
TRBJ2-2 TRBV15 CATSRDRGNTGELFF
TRBJ1-5 TRBV6-6 CASSRGQDQPQHF
TRBJ2-5 TRBV25-1 CASSWETQYF
TRBJ2-7 TRBV4-2 CASSQVGDEQYF
TRBJ2-1 TRBV19 CATRSWDRGEQFF
TRBJ2-1 TRBV15 CATTGVAYNEQFF
TRBJ1-5 TRBV28 CASSLSRTLNQPQHF
TRBJ1-1 TRBV19 CASSFAGRAVNTEAFF
TRBJ2-5 TRBV25-1 CASSESPAAPQETQYF
TRBJ1-5 TRBV6-6 CASSYTGGGQPQHF
TRBJ2-2 TRBV11-1 CASSQPRTGELFF
TRBJ2-1 TRBV6-1 CASSARGLAGDEQFF
TRBJ2-5 TRBV27 CASSSSRGFGETQYF
TRBJ2-1 TRBV5-1 CASSLGTGTGLAHNEQFF
TRBJ2-7 TRBV14 CASSQGQGGSYEQYF
TRBJ1-5 TRBV5-8 CASSFTGNSNQPQHF
TRBJ1-1 TRBV28 CASRPGGTEAFF
TRBJ2-7 TRBV5-1 CASSLGGHLTDSYEQYF
TRBJ1-5 TRBV19 CASSIRRGQGNQPQHF
TRBJ2-7 TRBV6-5 CASSYSSLGSPYGQYF
TRBJ1-2 TRBV4-3 CASSQAGQGSTF
TRBJ1-1 TRBV9 CASSAWGRENTEAFF
TRBJ2-1 TRBV5-1 CASSLGASGSNEQFF
TRBJ2-1 TRBV5-5 CASSLIGSGRFDEQFF
TRBJ2-7 TRBV11-2 CASSLAGGRANDEQYF
TRBJ2-3 TRBV7-6 CASSLGSGGTDTQYF
TRBJ2-1 TRBV28 CASSSSAAQGLEQFF
TRBJ2-1 TRBV11-2 CASSLFAGQDEQFF
TRBJ1-2 TRBV11-2 CASSETGGGNGYTF
TRBJ2-5 TRBV28 CASSPSGIWRGITRNQETQYF
TRBJ1-6 TRBV7-9 CASSLAQAPYNSPLHF
TRBJ1-5 TRBV19 CASSIGINQPQHF
TRBJ2-1 TRBV7-8 CASSSHLSSYNEQFF
TRBJ1-5 TRBV28 CASSLDSNQPQHF
TRBJ2-1 TRBV27 CASGQGGNEQFF
TRBJ2-1 TRBV6-1 CASSESERGYNEQFF
TRBJ2-7 TRBV29-1 CSVVLEPSVSSYEQYF
TRBJ2-5 TRBV19 CASKQNGVQETQYF
TRBJ2-6 TRBV9 CASSYHRGSSGANVLTF
TRBJ2-5 TRBV18 CASSPPDREETQYF
TRBJ2-7 TRBV28 CASSLGRSYEQYF
TRBJ2-7 TRBV11-2 CASSMGGPSSYEQYF
TRBJ2-1 TRBV7-9 CASFLAEDEQFF
TRBJ2-7 TRBV27 CASSPFSGSQYEQYF